This TCR beta chain came from a study of OX40 agonist ivuxolimab in advanced cancers. Study details: Every 2 weeks, patients received ivuxolimab intravenously, dosed at 0.01 to 10 mg/kg. A mean age of 60 years, range roughly 20 to 85, was recorded, and roughly 80% were male. The study reported partial responses in three patients: one hepatocellular carcinoma, two cutaneous melanoma.

With baseline, cycle 4 day 1, and cycle 7 day 1 as timepoints, blood was sampled. Profiled with immunoSEQ multiplex PCR; TCRdb holds only in-frame clones, not every one. The table lists more than 75,000 clones, about 88% of them singletons. The germline V gene has CDR1 SGDLS and CDR2 YYNGEE. With 3 bases clipped from V and 8 bases from J, the junction kept 21 bases outside the gene matches. This CDR3 is 18 amino acids long. V usage is TRBV9 and J usage is TRBJ1-2, with 8 bases matching TRBD1. This clonotype was obtained from an adult with an advanced solid tumor such as melanoma, head and neck, liver or kidney cancer. The sample was CD4+ or CD8+ T cells sorted from blood, taken in a trial of the OX40 agonist ivuxolimab. CDR3: CASSAQSPWEPGGAGYTF. CDR3 sequence (DNA): TGTGCCAGCAGCGCGCAGTCCCCATGGGAGCCAGGGGGCGCAGGCTACACCTTC.